A single sample is the source of the 25 T cell receptor beta chains below, sequenced in a study of siplizumab effects on memory and regulatory T cells. Sequencing used immunoSEQ multiplex PCR; TCRdb keeps in-frame clones, though not all of them. The repertoire holds approximately 100,000 clones, with about 93% as singletons. The sequenced sample was Tregs sorted from blood. These receptors came from a human donor in good health.

Of note for this clone: Within the sample, other DNA sequences also encode this same CDR3. CDR3 region: CSATGHTEAFF. The CDR3, as DNA: TGCAGTGCTACCGGACACACTGAAGCTTTCTTT. The V and J genes are TRBV20-1 and TRBJ1-1; D gene uncertain. Trimming shortened V by 4 bases and J by 3 bases, and 6 bases separated the two germline ends. The germline V gene encodes CDR1 DFQATT and CDR2 SNEGSKA (reference sequence). This CDR3 spans 11 amino acids.

J is TRBJ1-2 and V is TRBV27; tentatively, D is TRBD1 (5 bases). The CDR3 covers 14 residues. Germline assignment: CDR1 MNHEY and CDR2 SMNVEV (reference sequence). The V end lost 6 bases, the J end lost 7 bases, and 18 bases lay between the germline ends. CDR3 nucleotide sequence: TGTGCCAGCAGCTGGACACCCGGTTTGGGTGGCTACACCTTC. This translates into CASSWTPGLGGYTF.

This chain joins TRBV19 and TRBJ1-2; TRBD1 agrees at 7 bases. The CDR3 is made up of 16 amino acids. The ends lost 5 bases at V and 2 bases at J; junction bases unmatched: 11. Germline values: CDR1 LNHDA, CDR2 SQIVND (reference sequence). In DNA form, the CDR3 reads TGTGCCAGTAGTCCACAGGGGCAGGGAATCAACTATGGCTACACCTTC. This sequence encodes CASSPQGQGINYGYTF.

Only one count was recorded for this clone. The CDR3, as DNA: TGTGCCAGCAGCGTAACAGGGAGGTCGTATTACAATGAGCAGTTCTTC. This codes for CASSVTGRSYYNEQFF. The chain carries TRBV9 and TRBJ2-1; the D gene could be TRBD1 or TRBD2 (6 bases each). The CDR3 runs 16 residues. V was shortened by 1 base and J by 4 bases, with 15 bases between the two germline ends. The germline V gene has CDR1 SGDLS and CDR2 YYNGEE.

This sequence joins TRBV18 and TRBJ1-3; tentatively, D is TRBD1 (5 bases). The CDR3 length is 15 residues. With 6 bases removed from V and 3 bases from J, the gap between germline ends came to 15 bases. CDR1 and CDR2 (germline): KGHSH, LQKENI. The CDR3 DNA is TGTGCCAGCTCGTCCGCCGAGGGGTATGGAAACACCATATATTTT. Protein sequence: CASSSAEGYGNTIYF.

The chain employs TRBV7-8 and TRBJ2-5, with 9 bases matching TRBD1. With V trimmed by 7 bases and J by 4 bases, 7 bases remained unmatched. CDR1 and CDR2 (germline): SGHVS, FQNEAQ. The CDR3 spans 14 residues. This CDR3 reads CASTLRDRAETQYF. CDR3 sequence (DNA): TGTGCCAGCACCCTAAGGGACAGGGCAGAGACCCAGTACTTC.

The chain uses TRBV6-1 and TRBJ2-3, with no clear D. This CDR3 spans 12 amino acids. Germline values: CDR1 MNHNS, CDR2 SASEGT. V lost 6 bases and J 10 bases, leaving 14 bases between the germline ends. In DNA, the CDR3 is TGTGCCAGCAGCCCGACCGACTGGTCGCAGTATTTT. Its translation is CASSPTDWSQYF.

V usage is TRBV9 and J usage is TRBJ2-1; D gene uncertain. The V end was cut by 4 bases, the J end by 6 bases, with 14 bases between. Germline assignment: CDR1 SGDLS and CDR2 YYNGEE. The CDR3 is made up of 14 amino acids. This CDR3 is CASSTSSLGNEQFF. The CDR3 DNA is TGTGCCAGCAGCACTTCTAGTTTAGGCAATGAGCAGTTCTTC.

V and J are TRBV5-1 and TRBJ1-1, with D possibly being TRBD1 (5 bases). The V gene lost 3 bases and the J gene lost 0 bases, with 6 bases spanning the gap. Per germline, CDR1 SGHRS and CDR2 YFSETQ. The CDR3 has 13 amino acids. In nucleotides, the CDR3 is TGCGCCAGCAGCTGGGGCCTGAACACTGAAGCTTTCTTT. Its translation: CASSWGLNTEAFF.

This rearrangement joins TRBV18 to TRBJ1-5; D call uncertain. V gave up 6 bases and J gave up 3 bases, with 15 bases separating them. This CDR3 comprises 15 residues. Germline V gene data show CDR1 as KGHSH and CDR2 as LQKENI. CDR3 sequence reads: CASSPGPAYNQPQHF. The CDR3 DNA reads as TGTGCCAGCTCCCCGGGCCCCGCCTACAATCAGCCCCAGCATTTT. The whole variable domain, filled in from reference TRBV18 and TRBJ1-5, reads NAGVMQNPRHLVRRRGQEARLRCSPMKGHSHVYWYRQLPEEGLKFMVYLQKENIIDESGMPKERFSAEFPKEGPSILRIQQVVRGDSAAYFCASSPGPAYNQPQHFGDGTRLSIL.

The rearrangement joins TRBV5-1 to TRBJ1-5; D uncertain. Trimming cost V 4 bases and J 1 base, with 6 bases left between them. The CDR3 sequence is 13 residues long. Germline CDR1 and CDR2: SGHRS and YFSETQ. CDR3 in DNA: TGCGCCAGCAGCCGGGGAAGCAATCAGCCCCAGCATTTT. It yields the protein CASSRGSNQPQHF.

This chain uses TRBV4-1 with TRBJ2-1, with 10 bases identical to TRBD2. The germline V gene encodes CDR1 MGHRA and CDR2 YSYEKL. The CDR3 totals 17 residues. The J segment lost 6 bases and the V segment lost 2 bases, leaving 10 bases of the junction unmatched. CDR3 sequence reads: CASSQQLSGRSSNEQFF. The CDR3 nucleotides are TGCGCCAGCAGCCAACAACTTAGCGGGAGGAGCTCCAATGAGCAGTTCTTC.

The chain is built from TRBV11-3 and TRBJ2-1; either TRBD1 or TRBD2 may fit D (6 bases each). CDR1 and CDR2 (germline): SGHNT, YENEEA. This CDR3 is 19 amino acids long. Trimming took off 5 bases at V and 2 bases at J, with 25 bases between the two ends. CDR3 DNA sequence: TGTGCCAGCAGCGCCATTCGCACAGGGTTACGGGGGACCTACAATGAGCAGTTCTTC. It encodes CASSAIRTGLRGTYNEQFF.

This chain joins TRBV11-3 and TRBJ2-6; D not resolved. This CDR3 region has 16 residues. Germline V gene lookup returns CDR1 SGHNT and CDR2 YENEEA. The V and J ends lost 3 bases and 0 bases respectively, with 9 bases between them. The CDR3 DNA reads TGTGCCAGCAGCTTCTTAACGGGCTCTGGGGCCAACGTCCTGACTTTC. It translates to CASSFLTGSGANVLTF. Full variable domain (rest looked up from reference TRBV11-3 and TRBJ2-6): EAGVVQSPRYKIIEKKQPVAFWCNPISGHNTLYWYLQNLGQGPELLIRYENEEAVDDSQLPKDRFSAERLKGVDSTLKIQPAELGDSAVYLCASSFLTGSGANVLTFGAGSRLTVL.

The chain carries TRBV5-8 and TRBJ1-2, with a possible D match to TRBD1 (5 bases). The CDR3 contains 13 residues. Trimming took 3 bases from V and 2 from J, leaving 8 bases between them. The V gene's germline CDR1 is SGHTS and CDR2 YDEGEE. The CDR3 spells CASSYDRNYGYTF. CDR3 nucleotide sequence: TGTGCCAGCAGCTACGACAGAAACTATGGCTACACCTTC.

The J gene is TRBJ2-7, the V gene TRBV5-6, with a weak D call TRBD2 (6 bases). This CDR3 comprises 14 residues. The V and J ends lost 3 bases and 0 bases respectively, with 10 bases between them. The V gene's germline CDR1 is SGHDT and CDR2 YYEEEE. CDR3 loop: CASSSWGVSYEQYF. CDR3 DNA: TGTGCCAGCAGCTCATGGGGGGTCTCCTACGAGCAGTACTTC.

This rearrangement joins TRBV5-1 to TRBJ2-7; possibly TRBD1 for D (5 bases). CDR3 size: 15 residues. Germline CDR1 reads SGHRS; CDR2 reads YFSETQ. V lost 4 bases, J lost 6 bases, and 20 bases lay in between. CDR3 coding DNA: TGCGCCAGCAGCCGGCAGACAGACTCCTACGTCGAGCAGTACTTC. The encoded protein is CASSRQTDSYVEQYF.

V gene TRBV5-6 combines with J gene TRBJ2-7, with D perhaps TRBD1 or TRBD2 (5 bases each). Per the germline V gene, CDR1 is SGHDT and CDR2 is YYEEEE. The CDR3 contains 13 residues. Trimming took off 0 bases at V and 4 bases at J, with 8 bases between the two ends. The CDR3 region is CASSLGGGYEQYF. The CDR3 DNA follows: TGTGCCAGCAGCTTGGGGGGCGGGTACGAGCAGTACTTC.

This chain uses TRBV7-9 with TRBJ2-6; tentatively, D is TRBD1 or TRBD2 (5 bases each). This CDR3 contains 17 residues. Trimming removed 5 bases from V and 0 bases from J, with 14 bases in between. From germline, CDR1 is SEHNR and CDR2 FQNEAQ (reference sequence). CDR3 in DNA: TGTGCCAGCAGCCCCCGTGGGGGTGACTCTGGGGCCAACGTCCTGACTTTC. This sequence encodes CASSPRGGDSGANVLTF.

The V call is TRBV18, the J call TRBJ1-2; a possible D gene is TRBD1 (5 bases). The CDR3 has 14 amino acids. Trimming removed 6 bases at V and 7 bases at J, with 18 bases between. Germline assignment: CDR1 KGHSH and CDR2 LQKENI. CDR3 sequence: CASSLGPEESGYTF. CDR3 nucleotides: TGTGCCAGCTCCCTGGGACCAGAGGAGAGTGGCTACACCTTC.

The rearrangement links TRBV29-1 to TRBJ1-2; no definite D call. Germline CDR1 reads SQVTM; CDR2 reads ANQGSEA. The ends were cut back, 3 bases at V and 3 bases at J, with 23 bases in the middle. The CDR3 consists of 17 residues. The chain's CDR3 is CSVEGIARKRTYYGYTF. The CDR3 DNA follows: TGCAGCGTTGAGGGTATCGCCAGGAAACGAACCTACTATGGCTACACCTTC.

The V and J genes are TRBV27 and TRBJ2-1, with TRBD2 identical over 9 bases. CDR1 is MNHEY and CDR2 is SMNVEV in the germline V gene (reference sequence). CDR3 length: 18 amino acids. The trim removed 2 bases at V and 4 bases at J, leaving 12 bases unmatched. CDR3 residues: CASSLKTSGPARYNEQFF. CDR3 nucleotides: TGTGCCAGCAGTTTAAAGACTAGCGGACCAGCCCGATACAATGAGCAGTTCTTC.

This chain joins TRBV4-1 and TRBJ2-3; tentatively, D is TRBD2 (6 bases). The V and J ends lost 2 bases and 0 bases respectively, with 9 bases between them. CDR1 is MGHRA and CDR2 is YSYEKL in the germline V gene. The CDR3 sequence is 15 residues long. CDR3 residues: CASSQSGTSTDTQYF. CDR3 DNA: TGCGCCAGCAGCCAATCCGGGACTAGCACAGATACGCAGTATTTT.

V gene TRBV18 combines with J gene TRBJ2-7; the match to TRBD1 covers 7 bases. Germline V lookup: CDR1 KGHSH, CDR2 LQKENI. The CDR3 has 14 amino acids. After removal of 5 bases from V and 3 bases from J, the junction contained 7 bases not matched to a gene. The CDR3 DNA follows: TGTGCCAGCTCAAGACAGGGCAGGAGCTACGAGCAGTACTTC. This codes for CASSRQGRSYEQYF.

This chain uses TRBV19 with TRBJ2-7; TRBD2 matches 11 bases. CDR3 length: 18 amino acids. Germline CDR1 LNHDA, CDR2 SQIVND (reference sequence). After removal of 5 bases from V and 0 bases from J, the junction contained 12 bases not matched to a gene. The CDR3: CASSATSGRSVGSYEQYF. The CDR3 nucleotides read TGTGCCAGTAGTGCCACTAGCGGGAGATCGGTGGGCTCCTACGAGCAGTACTTC.